This T cell receptor beta chain was captured in a study of T cells in Graves' hyperthyroidism and ophthalmopathy. Amplification of TCR beta CDR3 regions was performed using RNA transcripts as template. RT-PCR in the first round (using the HTBI primer set) targeted the TCR CDR3. Using its own MiXCR run on the multiplex PCR reads, TCRdb lists one record per CDR3 protein. Of some 560,000 distinct CDR3 sequences listed, 14% are singletons. In germline, CDR1 is SGHDT, CDR2 YYEEEE. The CDR3 covers 14 residues. With V trimmed by 4 bases and J by 6 bases, 3 bases remained unmatched. The table lists this clonotype with a few counts.

The sample consisted of blood. This TCR was sampled from a woman aged 40 to 50 with Graves' hyperthyroidism. The rearrangement joins TRBV5-6 to TRBJ1-4; 10 bases are a match to TRBD1. This CDR3 is CASSPTGGYEKLFF. The DNA of the CDR3 is TGTGCCAGCAGCCCGACAGGGGGCTATGAAAAACTGTTTTTT. Based on the CDR3 plus reference TRBV5-6 and TRBJ1-4, the full variable domain is DAGVTQSPTHLIKTRGQQVTLRCSPKSGHDTVSWYQQALGQGPQFIFQYYEEEERQRGNFPDRFSGHQFPNYSSELNVNALLLGDSALYLCASSPTGGYEKLFFGSGTQLSVL.